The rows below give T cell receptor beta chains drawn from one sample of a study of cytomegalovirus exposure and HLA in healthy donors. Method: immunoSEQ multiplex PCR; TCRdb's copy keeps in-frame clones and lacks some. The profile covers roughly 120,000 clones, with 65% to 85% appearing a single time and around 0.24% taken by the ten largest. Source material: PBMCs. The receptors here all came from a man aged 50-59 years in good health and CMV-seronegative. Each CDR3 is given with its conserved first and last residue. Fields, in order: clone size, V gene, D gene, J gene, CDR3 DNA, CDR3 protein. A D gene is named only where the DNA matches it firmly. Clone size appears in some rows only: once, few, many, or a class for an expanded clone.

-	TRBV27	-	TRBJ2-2	TGTGCCAGCAGTCCTTCGAGGTGGGAGTTAATCGGGGAGCTGTTTTTT	CASSPSRWELIGELFF
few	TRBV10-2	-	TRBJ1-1	TGCGCCAGCAGGATAGGGGAGAACACTGAAGCTTTCTTT	CASRIGENTEAFF
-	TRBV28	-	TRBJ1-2	TGTGCCAGCAGTTTCGGAGGGGAAGGCTACACCTTC	CASSFGGEGYTF
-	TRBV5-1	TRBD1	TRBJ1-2	TGCGCCAGCAGCCAGGGGGCGGGCGCGAGTGGCTACACCTTC	CASSQGAGASGYTF
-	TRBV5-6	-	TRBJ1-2	TGTGCCAGCATAGTGGGACATACGCTTTATGGCTACACCTTC	CASIVGHTLYGYTF
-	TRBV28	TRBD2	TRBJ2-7	TGTGCCAGCAGTGTCGAGGGGCTAGCGGACCCTGGAGAGCAGTACTTC	CASSVEGLADPGEQYF
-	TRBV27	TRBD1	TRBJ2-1	TGTGCCAGCAGTTTCCGCCCCAGGGGGCTTTCAAATGAGCAGTTCTTC	CASSFRPRGLSNEQFF
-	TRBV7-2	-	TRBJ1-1	TGTGCCAGCAGCTTAGCCCCCGGGACTGCGAACACTGAAGCTTTCTTT	CASSLAPGTANTEAFF
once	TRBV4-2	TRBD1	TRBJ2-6	TGTGCCAGCAGCCAACAGACAGGGGCTAGTGGGGCCAACGTCCTGACTTTC	CASSQQTGASGANVLTF
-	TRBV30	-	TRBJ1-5	TGTGCCTGGAGTGTACAGGGCGGGCAGCCCCAGCATTTT	CAWSVQGGQPQHF
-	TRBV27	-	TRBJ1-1	TGTGCCAGCACCAGCGGGGGGCAGACTGAAGCTTTCTTT	CASTSGGQTEAFF
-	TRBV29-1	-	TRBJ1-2	TGCAGCGTTGAGGGCGGGCTCGGCTACACCTTC	CSVEGGLGYTF
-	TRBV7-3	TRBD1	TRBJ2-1	TGTGCCAGCAGCTTATATCGACCCGGGACAGGGGTTGAGCAGTTCTTC	CASSLYRPGTGVEQFF
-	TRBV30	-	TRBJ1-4	TGTGCCTGGAGTGTAAACGGGGGTGACCTGGTAAAACTGTTTTTT	CAWSVNGGDLVKLFF
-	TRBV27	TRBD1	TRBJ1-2	TGTGCCAGCAGTTCCCCCGCCTTAGTCAGGGGGACCTATGGCTACACCTTC	CASSSPALVRGTYGYTF
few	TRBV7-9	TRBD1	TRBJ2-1	TGTGCCAGCAGCCACCCCGGACAGGGAAATGAGCAGTTCTTC	CASSHPGQGNEQFF
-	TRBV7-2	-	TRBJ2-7	TGTGCCAGCAGGCAACCAGCGGTAAGCTCCTACGAGCAGTACTTC	CASRQPAVSSYEQYF
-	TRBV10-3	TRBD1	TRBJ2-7	TGTGCCATCAGTGAAAAGGGGGCAGGTTACGAGCAGTACTTC	CAISEKGAGYEQYF
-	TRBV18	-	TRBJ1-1	TGTGCCAGCTCCCTGGCGGGTATGAACACTGAAGCTTTCTTT	CASSLAGMNTEAFF
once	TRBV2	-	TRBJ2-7	TGTGCCAGCAGAAGGGACTCCACCGGGGAGCAGTACTTC	CASRRDSTGEQYF
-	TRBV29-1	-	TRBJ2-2	TGCAGCGTTGAAGGGCGAGAACAGGCGAACACCGGGGAGCTGTTTTTT	CSVEGREQANTGELFF
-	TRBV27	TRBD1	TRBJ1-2	TGTGCCAGCAGCCTGATCTCCACAGGGGTCGGCTACACCTTC	CASSLISTGVGYTF
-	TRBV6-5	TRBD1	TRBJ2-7	TGTGCCAGCAGTTACACAGGGACAGGCTACGAGCAGTACTTC	CASSYTGTGYEQYF
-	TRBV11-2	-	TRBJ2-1	TGTGCCAGCAGCTTTGGCTGGACAGCGAGCGGCAATGAGCAGTTCTTC	CASSFGWTASGNEQFF
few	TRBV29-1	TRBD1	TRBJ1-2	TGCAGCGTGGGACAGTTTTCCAACTATGGCTACACCTTC	CSVGQFSNYGYTF
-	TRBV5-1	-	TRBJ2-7	TGCGCCAGCAGCCCAAGTGGGAGCTCCTACGAGCAGTACTTC	CASSPSGSSYEQYF
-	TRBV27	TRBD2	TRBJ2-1	TGTGCCAGCAGTTTAGTGCGGGGGGCAAATGAGCAGTTCTTC	CASSLVRGANEQFF
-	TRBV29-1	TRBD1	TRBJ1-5	TGTCAACTATTGGGGGGGACAGGGCTAAAGCCCCAGCATTTT	CQLLGGTGLKPQHF
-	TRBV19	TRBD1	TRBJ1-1	TGTGCCAGTAGTGGTAGACAGGGATTTACTGAAGCTTTCTTT	CASSGRQGFTEAFF
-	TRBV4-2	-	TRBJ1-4	TGTGCCACCCGACTGGAAGAAGGGGCGCGGGGGTTTGGGGAAAAACTGTTTTTT	CATRLEEGARGFGEKLFF
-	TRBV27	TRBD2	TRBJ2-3	TGTGCCAGCAGAAAGGCCCGAGCGGGGAACACAGATACGCAGTATTTT	CASRKARAGNTDTQYF
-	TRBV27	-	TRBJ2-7	TGTGCCAGCAGTTTCAAAGGCGGGCCTTACGAGCAGTACTTC	CASSFKGGPYEQYF
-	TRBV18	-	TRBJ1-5	TGTGCCAGCTCACCGACGGGAGGGGCCCAGCATTTT	CASSPTGGAQHF
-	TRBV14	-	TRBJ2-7	TGTGCCAGCAGCCCGCAAACAGGGTTTGACTACGAGCAGTACTTC	CASSPQTGFDYEQYF
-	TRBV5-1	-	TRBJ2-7	TGCGCCAGCAGCTCAGGCCCGCCGGGGTGGGGTTACGAGCAGTACTTC	CASSSGPPGWGYEQYF
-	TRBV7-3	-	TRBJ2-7	TGTGCCAGCAGCTTAAACGCGGGGACAGTTGCCTACGAGCAGTACTTC	CASSLNAGTVAYEQYF
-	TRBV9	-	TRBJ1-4	TGTGCCAGCAGCCTGACAGGACCTAATGAAAAACTGTTTTTT	CASSLTGPNEKLFF
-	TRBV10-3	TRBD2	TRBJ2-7	TGTGCCATCAGTGAGTCCACAGGCGGGGGTAGCGGGAGGGCCCAGGTCTCCTACGAGCAGTACTTC	CAISESTGGGSGRAQVSYEQYF
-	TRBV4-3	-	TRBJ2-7	TGCGCCAGCAGCCGGGGGGTTGGGCAGCAAGGCTCCTACGAGCAGTACTTC	CASSRGVGQQGSYEQYF
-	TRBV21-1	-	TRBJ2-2	TGTGCCAGCAGCAAAGTGATAATAGAGCCACTATTGGGCGGGGAGCTGTTTTTT	CASSKVIIEPLLGGELFF
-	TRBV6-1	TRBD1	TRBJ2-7	TGTGCCAGCAGTGCAAAGACAGGGGCGGGCGAGCAGTACTTC	CASSAKTGAGEQYF
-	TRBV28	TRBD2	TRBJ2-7	TGTGCCAGCAGTTCGTGGACTAGCGGGGCACTCACCTACGAGCAGTACTTC	CASSSWTSGALTYEQYF
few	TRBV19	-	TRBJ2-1	TGTGCCAGTAGTGGTAGGGGACTCTCCTACAATGAGCAGTTCTTC	CASSGRGLSYNEQFF
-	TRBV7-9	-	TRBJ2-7	TGTGCCAGCAGCTTAGGGGTTGGAACAGTTGAGCAGTACTTC	CASSLGVGTVEQYF
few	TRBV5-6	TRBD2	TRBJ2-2	TGTGCCAGCAGCCCTAGCGGGGGCCCGAACACCGGGGAGCTGTTTTTT	CASSPSGGPNTGELFF
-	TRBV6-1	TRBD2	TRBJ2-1	TGTGCCAGCAGTGCCCAGGGAGGACTAGCGCCTTACAATGAGCAGTTCTTC	CASSAQGGLAPYNEQFF
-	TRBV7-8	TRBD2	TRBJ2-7	TGTGCCAGCAGCCGGACTAGCGGTCGCCCCACAACCTACGAGCAGTACTTC	CASSRTSGRPTTYEQYF
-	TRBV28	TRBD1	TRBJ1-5	TGTGCCAGCAGTTTACTCATCGGGCGTGGCCCAGGGGGTTTCAGCAATCAGCCCCAGCATTTT	CASSLLIGRGPGGFSNQPQHF
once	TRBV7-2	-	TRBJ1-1	TGTGCCAGCAGCTTATGGGCGAACACTGAAGCTTTCTTT	CASSLWANTEAFF
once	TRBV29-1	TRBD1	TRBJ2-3	TGCAGCGTTGAAGGGACAGGGCGGCCAGATACGCAGTATTTT	CSVEGTGRPDTQYF
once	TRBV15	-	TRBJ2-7	TGTGCCACCAGCAGAGATATTCCAGGAAGCTCCTACGAGCAGTACTTC	CATSRDIPGSSYEQYF
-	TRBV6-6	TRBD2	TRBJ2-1	TGTGCCAGCAGTTACTCGATTGCGGGGGGAGGGGGTGAGCAGTTCTTC	CASSYSIAGGGGEQFF
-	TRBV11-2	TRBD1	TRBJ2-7	TGTGCCAGCAGGGATAGAAGGGGGCCGTACGAGCAGTACTTC	CASRDRRGPYEQYF
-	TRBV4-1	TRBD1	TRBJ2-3	TGCGCCAGCAGCCAAGAGGCTGGGACAGCCATTAGCACAGATACGCAGTATTTT	CASSQEAGTAISTDTQYF
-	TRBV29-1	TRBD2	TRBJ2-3	TGCAGCGTTCTGACTAGCGGGAGTACAGATACGCAGTATTTT	CSVLTSGSTDTQYF
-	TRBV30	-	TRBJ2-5	TGTGCCTGGAGTACGGGGTTGGGCGTAGAGACCCAGTACTTC	CAWSTGLGVETQYF
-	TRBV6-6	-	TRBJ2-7	TGTGCCAGCAGTTCCGGGATCTCTTGGGAGCAGTACTTC	CASSSGISWEQYF